Listed here is a single TCR beta chain. Its antigen is unknown. The data stem from a study of long-term antiretroviral therapy in people with HIV. Overall study results and limits: ART adherence, viral resistance and therapy changes were undocumented. Older ART regimens may have been in use when blood was drawn between the mid-2000s and the late 2010s.

J lost 5 bases, V lost 8 bases, and 4 bases had no gene match. The CDR3 covers 13 residues. The germline V gene encodes CDR1 WSHSY and CDR2 SAAADI. Investigators performed immunoSEQ version v3.0 at survey level. The table came from immunoSEQ multiplex PCR; TCRdb's copy has only in-frame clones and leaves some out. The sample records tens of thousands of clones, approximately 95% being singletons. There were roughly 0.9-11 million cryopreserved PBMC in the samples before DNA extraction. The chain employs TRBV10-2 and TRBJ2-1, with 9 bases lining up with TRBD1. The clonotype was recovered from a man younger than 40 with HIV. The sequenced sample was unsorted PBMCs, obtained 5.3 years after starting antiretroviral therapy. The CDR3 DNA is TGCGCCAGCGAACAGGGGGCCAACAATGAGCAGTTCTTC. It yields the protein CASEQGANNEQFF.